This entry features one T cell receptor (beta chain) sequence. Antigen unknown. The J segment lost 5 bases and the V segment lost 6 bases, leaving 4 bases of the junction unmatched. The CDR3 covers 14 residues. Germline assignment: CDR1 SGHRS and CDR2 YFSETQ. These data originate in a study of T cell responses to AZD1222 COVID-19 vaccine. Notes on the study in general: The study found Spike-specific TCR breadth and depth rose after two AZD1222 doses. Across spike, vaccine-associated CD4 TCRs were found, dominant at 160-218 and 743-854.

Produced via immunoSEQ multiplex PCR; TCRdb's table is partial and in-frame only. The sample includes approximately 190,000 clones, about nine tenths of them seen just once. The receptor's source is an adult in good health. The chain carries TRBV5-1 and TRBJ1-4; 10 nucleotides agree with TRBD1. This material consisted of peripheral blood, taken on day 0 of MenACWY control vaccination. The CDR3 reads CASTRTGGNEKLFF. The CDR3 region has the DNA TGCGCCAGCACCCGGACAGGGGGAAATGAAAAACTGTTTTTT.